Below, one TCR beta chain is given with its context. The data were obtained in a study of CD8+CD57+ T cells in acquired aplastic anemia. Profiling of TCR beta VDJ combinations and CDR3 sequences used genomic DNA as template. TCRdb called the reads again in MiXCR, with one record for every CDR3 protein. Altogether 400,000 to 450,000 distinct CDR3 sequences are present, 55% to 75% being singletons, with the ten largest covering approximately 3.9%. The sample taken for sequencing was sorted CD4+, CD8+, or CD8+CD57+ T cells (not recorded which) from PBMCs. The source of this sequence is a human donor in good health, serving as a control.

The CDR3 loop reads CASSLRTGANVLTF. The DNA of the CDR3 is TGTGCCAGCAGTTTGCGGACAGGGGCCAACGTCCTGACTTTC. The chain links TRBV12-3 or TRBV12-4 to TRBJ2-6; tentatively, D is TRBD1 (5 bases). Trimming removed 3 bases at V and 4 bases at J, with 7 bases between. This CDR3 has 14 amino acids.